This T cell receptor beta chain was recovered during a study of T cells in Graves' hyperthyroidism and ophthalmopathy. Per germline, CDR1 SGHTA and CDR2 FQGNSA. Trimming at V came to 5 bases and at J to 9 bases, leaving 13 bases not matched to a gene. The CDR3 covers 18 residues. This clonotype was counted ten times or more. Amplified regions were TCR beta CDR3 sequences from RNA transcripts. The HTBI primer set was used in a first-round RT-PCR of the TCR CDR3. TCRdb re-analysed the multiplex PCR reads in MiXCR, keeping a single row per CDR3 protein. The sample consists of around 400,000 distinct CDR3 sequences, 15% of them appearing once.

The sequenced sample consisted of blood. The clonotype was recovered from a woman in her sixties with Graves' ophthalmopathy. The rearrangement uses TRBV7-2 and TRBJ2-1, with TRBD2 matching 16 bases. CDR3 nucleotides: TGTGCCAGCAGCCTCCCGGGACTAGCGGGAGGGCGATATGGTGAGCAGTTCTTC. Protein product: CASSLPGLAGGRYGEQFF.